The sequence of this TCR beta chain was determined in a study of cytomegalovirus exposure and HLA in healthy donors. Turning to the study itself: HLA-typed donors were the source of approximately 86 million unique TCRs held in an early data release.

Points from the study as a whole: There were several of the most significant clusters that appeared linked to common viral pathogens in a later analysis. Some public TCRs appeared in many individuals, while most sequences were rare. HLA allele associations emerged for 16,951 TCR beta sequences in a later analysis, at 0.05 false discovery rate.

The PCR contained 60 Vbeta and 13 Jbeta primers. The protocol was immunoSEQ multiplex PCR, while the TCRdb copy is restricted to in-frame clones and leaves out a portion. The table shows about 91,000 clones, with 80% to 90% occurring only once. To note about this clone: The target antigen is unknown. One end of the junction varies from germline; a read error may be responsible.

The CDR3 is 16 amino acids. Germline V lookup: CDR1 SNHLY, CDR2 FYNNEI. The sequencing input was PBMCs. The chain has TRBV2 and TRBJ2-4; D gene ambiguous. This sequence was found in a man younger than 35 in good health and CMV-seronegative. The CDR3 DNA reads TGTGCCAGCATTGAACTTACGACTCCCAGCAAAAACATTCAGTACTTC. It is translated as CASIELTTPSKNIQYF.